This T cell receptor (beta chain) was profiled in a study of cytomegalovirus exposure and HLA in healthy donors. It was with 60 Vbeta and 13 Jbeta primers that the PCR ran. Only in-frame clones appear in the TCRdb table, and some are missing; sequencing was by immunoSEQ multiplex PCR. This table has about 180,000 clones, roughly 78% appearing once. This CDR3 contains 16 residues. Trimming took off 0 bases at V and 4 bases at J, with 13 bases between the two ends. Germline V gene lookup returns CDR1 LGHNA and CDR2 YNFKEQ. Study-wide results and limits: Some V segments could not be told apart, so they were left out, TRBV6-2 and TRBV6-3 among them.

In regard to this clone: Its antigen is not identified.

Specimen: PBMCs. V usage is TRBV4-2 and J usage is TRBJ1-3, with unresolved D. The clonotype comes from a woman aged 45-65 years in good health and CMV-seropositive. DNA for the CDR3: TGTGCCAGCAGCCAAGAAGCGTTTACGGCCGGAAACACCATATATTTT. Its translation: CASSQEAFTAGNTIYF.